A single sample gave rise to the 23 T cell receptor beta chains below, sequenced in a study of post-analysis software for immune sequencing data (dated by TCRdb to between 2015 and 2017). Broader findings and caveats from the paper: Patients showed significantly higher frequencies than controls for about five TRBV segments, among them TRBV5-6, TRBV5-1 and TRBV20-1.

Library creation used PCR. The listed sequencing device is Illumina HiSeq 2500. To reduce PCR and sequencing biases, unique molecular identifiers were built into the TCR beta cDNA libraries. TCRdb took the public reads, trimmed them with fastp at Q25, ran MiXCR for clone calling and kept in-frame beta chains. Each CDR3 protein gets just one entry, which takes the most common genes and DNA from the rows behind it. Within this sample are about 540,000 distinct CDR3 sequences, with 34% of them counted one time only. Approximately 6% of the sample comes from the top ten. Which antigens these TCRs recognize remains unknown. Sequencing was performed on blood. These receptors all stem from a girl younger than 18 with multiple sclerosis.

This clonotype appeared a single time. The genes are TRBV27 and TRBJ2-7; D remains unclear. V lost 5 bases and J lost 7, with 15 bases in between. The CDR3 sequence is 13 residues long. Germline CDR1 reads MNHEY; CDR2 reads SMNVEV (reference sequence). The CDR3 DNA reads TGTGCCAGCAGTCCGTCACTATTATGGGAGCAGTACTTC. Residues: CASSPSLLWEQYF.

The V and J genes are TRBV20-1 and TRBJ1-5, with 7 bases fitting TRBD1. The CDR3 extends over 13 amino acids. With 5 bases clipped from V and 6 bases from J, the junction kept 7 bases outside the gene matches. Germline V gives CDR1 DFQATT, CDR2 SNEGSKA (reference sequence). CDR3 residues: CSAPDRWSQPQHF. CDR3 in DNA: TGCAGTGCTCCGGACAGGTGGAGTCAGCCCCAGCATTTT.

The V gene is TRBV7-9, the J gene TRBJ2-1; 9 bases fit TRBD2. CDR1 is SEHNR and CDR2 is FQNEAQ in the germline V gene (reference sequence). The J segment lost 0 bases and the V segment lost 6 bases, leaving 9 bases of the junction unmatched. The CDR3 has 17 residues. The DNA for the CDR3 is TGTGCCAGCAGTCCAACCGCGGGGGGGAGCTCCTACAATGAGCAGTTCTTC. Translated, it gives CASSPTAGGSSYNEQFF.

This clonotype turned up a few times. The chain links TRBV6-1 to TRBJ1-2; maybe TRBD1 (5 bases). Germline-derived CDR1 and CDR2 are MNHNS and SASEGT. V was clipped by 5 bases and J by 8 bases, with 30 bases between them. This CDR3 comprises 18 residues. CDR3 region: CASSKGRGVAGSIRGYTF. In nucleotides, the CDR3 is TGTGCCAGCAGTAAGGGCCGGGGGGTCGCGGGGTCCATACGAGGCTACACCTTC.

This chain links TRBV4-1 with TRBJ2-1; 9 bases are shared with TRBD2. The CDR3 has 15 residues. The germline V gene has CDR1 MGHRA and CDR2 YSYEKL. Germline trimming cut 2 bases from V and 7 bases from J; bases unmatched to any gene: 6. The CDR3 loop reads CASSQIGTSMNEQFF. The CDR3 nucleotides are TGCGCCAGCAGCCAAATAGGGACTAGCATGAATGAGCAGTTCTTC.

Turning to this clonotype: Its ends do not fully match the called genes, so a read error is possible. The chain links TRBV12-3 or TRBV12-4 to TRBJ2-3; D is undetermined. The CDR3 is 14 amino acids. CDR3 bases: TGTGCCAGCCATCCCAGAGTTACCGCAGATACGCAGTATTTC. Translated, it gives CASHPRVTADTQYF.

The chain joins TRBV9 to TRBJ2-3, with no clear D. Germline CDR1 and CDR2: SGDLS and YYNGEE. The CDR3 length is 13 residues. The V end was cut by 4 bases, the J end by 2 bases, with 8 bases between. CDR3 residues: CASSSRTTDTQYF. The CDR3 region has the DNA TGTGCCAGCAGCTCCCGAACCACAGATACGCAGTATTTT.

This clonotype has just a few counts. The V call is TRBV7-9, the J call TRBJ2-7, with D hard to call. The CDR3 is 14 amino acids. Germline V CDR1 and CDR2: SEHNR, FQNEAQ (reference sequence). V dropped 1 base and J dropped 2 bases, with 9 bases sitting between them. The CDR3 sequence is CASSLGPGTYEQYF. The DNA of the CDR3 is TGTGCCAGCAGCTTAGGGCCAGGAACCTACGAGCAGTACTTC.

The chain carries TRBV4-1 and TRBJ1-2; 9 nucleotides align to TRBD1. Germline CDR1 is MGHRA and CDR2 is YSYEKL. The trim removed 3 bases at V and 4 bases at J, leaving 6 bases unmatched. The length of the CDR3 is 15 residues. CDR3 loop: CASSHTGQGPYGYTF. In nucleotides, the CDR3 is TGCGCCAGCAGCCACACCGGACAGGGGCCCTATGGCTACACCTTC.

CDR3 nucleotides: TGCGCCAGCAGCCGGACTAGCGGGGGGACTGGGGAGACCCAGTACTTC. Translated, it gives CASSRTSGGTGETQYF. This chain uses TRBV5-1 with TRBJ2-5; 14 positions match TRBD2. With V trimmed by 4 bases and J by 5 bases, 7 bases remained unmatched. CDR3 size: 16 residues. Germline CDR1 is SGHRS and CDR2 is YFSETQ.

The gene calls are TRBV7-6 and TRBJ2-3; perhaps TRBD2 as D (6 bases). This CDR3 spans 16 amino acids. Trimming removed 5 bases from V and 4 bases from J, with 19 bases in between. CDR1 SGHVS and CDR2 FNYEAQ come from the germline V gene. Written as DNA, the CDR3 is TGTGCCAGCAGCGGGGGAGCGGGTGAAGTAGCAGATACGCAGTATTTT. Residues: CASSGGAGEVADTQYF.

The chain links TRBV10-3 to TRBJ2-3; TRBD2 might be the D (6 bases). Trimming removed 2 bases from V and 2 bases from J, with 26 bases in between. Per germline, CDR1 ENHRY and CDR2 SYGVKD. CDR3 length: 20 amino acids. CDR3 residues: CAISEPKGGVRESNTDTQYF. The CDR3 DNA reads as TGTGCCATCAGTGAGCCAAAAGGAGGGGTCAGGGAGTCGAACACAGATACGCAGTATTTT.

This chain uses TRBV28 with TRBJ2-3; 11 bases align to TRBD1. Trimming cost V 8 bases and J 4 bases; bases outside gene matches: 17. There are 18 residues in the CDR3. CDR1 is MDHEN, CDR2 SYDVKM, per germline. The CDR3 protein is CASVSGTGGAGGPDTQYF. The CDR3 nucleotides are TGTGCCAGCGTCTCCGGGACAGGGGGAGCGGGGGGCCCAGATACGCAGTATTTT.

V gene TRBV20-1 combines with J gene TRBJ2-3, with D uncertain. The germline V and J ends were trimmed by 5 bases and 3 bases, with 15 bases remaining between them. The CDR3 is 14 amino acids. Germline-derived CDR1 and CDR2 are DFQATT and SNEGSKA (reference sequence). The CDR3 loop is CSAPEAARTDTQYF. DNA for the CDR3: TGCAGTGCTCCAGAGGCGGCGAGAACAGATACGCAGTATTTT.

This clonotype was recorded a few times. The chain recombines TRBV7-3 with TRBJ2-1; D gene ambiguous. This CDR3 spans 11 amino acids. CDR1 and CDR2 (germline): SGHTA, FQGTGA. Trimming stripped 5 bases from V and 8 bases from J, with 7 bases between. CDR3 bases: TGTGCCAGCAGCCAAGGGCATGAGCAGTTCTTC. Translating it yields CASSQGHEQFF.

This clonotype was counted a few times. The chain couples TRBV6-5 to TRBJ2-1; weak D call: TRBD2 (7 bases). The CDR3 runs to 15 residues. V lost 6 bases and J 2 bases, leaving 14 bases between the germline ends. In germline, CDR1 is MNHEY, CDR2 SVGAGI. The CDR3 nucleotides are TGTGCCAGCAGACCTACGGGGGGCCCCTACAATGAGCAGTTCTTC. Its protein product is CASRPTGGPYNEQFF.

This chain joins TRBV20-1 and TRBJ2-1; 9 bases agree with TRBD1. Germline V lookup: CDR1 DFQATT, CDR2 SNEGSKA (reference sequence). V lost 3 bases, J lost 4 bases, and 7 bases stayed unmatched. This CDR3 has 15 residues. This chain's CDR3 is CSARTGQGSYNEQFF. CDR3 DNA sequence: TGCAGTGCTAGGACAGGACAGGGGAGTTACAATGAGCAGTTCTTC.

The chain combines TRBV7-3 with TRBJ2-1; the D gene is possibly TRBD2 (7 bases). Trimming removed 4 bases from V and 9 bases from J, with 19 bases in between. The CDR3 is 15 residues long. Germline V CDR1 and CDR2: SGHTA, FQGTGA. The CDR3 DNA reads TGTGCCAGCAGCTGGGGGGGCGGACTGGGGATTGAGCAGTTCTTC. It translates to CASSWGGGLGIEQFF.

Points on this clonotype: Its ends do not fully match the called genes, so a read error is possible. The genes are TRBV12-3 or TRBV12-4 and TRBJ2-5; D is perhaps TRBD2 (7 bases). The CDR3 covers 14 residues. The DNA for the CDR3 is TGTACCAGTACCGAGGGGAGGGGGGCAGAGACCCAGTACTTC. Protein sequence: CTSTEGRGAETQYF.

This clonotype was seen more than once but under ten times. The chain carries TRBV2 and TRBJ2-7, with a weak D call TRBD2 (5 bases). Per germline, CDR1 SNHLY and CDR2 FYNNEI. Trimming took off 5 bases at V and 6 bases at J, with 14 bases between the two ends. The CDR3 is made up of 13 amino acids. The DNA of the CDR3 is TGTGCCAGCAGTAGGGAGACGAGGGTCGAGCAGTACTTC. Its protein product is CASSRETRVEQYF.

This clonotype was picked up one time. The chain links TRBV6-8 to TRBJ2-5, with a possible D match to TRBD1 (6 bases). Germline lookup yields CDR1 MNHGY and CDR2 SAAAGT. With 2 bases removed from V and 4 bases from J, the gap between germline ends came to 11 bases. This CDR3 contains 14 residues. The CDR3 region has the DNA TGTGCCAGCAGTTACAGGACAGCCGGAGAGACCCAGTACTTC. Translating it yields CASSYRTAGETQYF.

The rearrangement links TRBV3-1 to TRBJ2-5; D may be TRBD2 (5 bases). V lost 5 bases, J lost 3 bases, and 19 bases lay in between. Germline assignment: CDR1 LGHDT and CDR2 YNNKEL (reference sequence). This CDR3 region has 16 residues. CDR3 coding DNA: TGTGCCAGCAGCGACTTAGGACTCCGGGCCGAAGAGACCCAGTACTTC. It yields the protein CASSDLGLRAEETQYF.

The rearrangement links TRBV7-8 to TRBJ2-3; weak D call: TRBD2 (6 bases). V was pared by 0 bases and J by 3 bases, with 16 bases between. The CDR3 has 17 amino acids. The germline gives CDR1 SGHVS, CDR2 FQNEAQ. In DNA form, the CDR3 reads TGTGCCAGCAGCTTAGCAACAAGCTATGCGGGGACAGATACGCAGTATTTT. It translates to CASSLATSYAGTDTQYF.